The source of this TCR beta chain is a study of blood T cell repertoires in COVID-19. Here immunoSEQ multiplex PCR was the method, and the copy in TCRdb shows in-frame clones only, minus some. The profile shows about 68,000 clones, 86% of them singletons. Germline values: CDR1 SGHTA, CDR2 FQGNSA. The trim removed 5 bases at V and 4 bases at J, leaving 7 bases unmatched. CDR3 length: 14 amino acids. The sequenced material came from peripheral blood. The source is a man aged 25 to 40 with acute or convalescent COVID-19. The chain carries TRBV7-2 and TRBJ1-1, with 7 bases fitting TRBD1. In nucleotides, the CDR3 is TGTGCCAGCAGCGTAGGGGGCGCATTCACTGAAGCTTTCTTT. Translation: CASSVGGAFTEAFF.